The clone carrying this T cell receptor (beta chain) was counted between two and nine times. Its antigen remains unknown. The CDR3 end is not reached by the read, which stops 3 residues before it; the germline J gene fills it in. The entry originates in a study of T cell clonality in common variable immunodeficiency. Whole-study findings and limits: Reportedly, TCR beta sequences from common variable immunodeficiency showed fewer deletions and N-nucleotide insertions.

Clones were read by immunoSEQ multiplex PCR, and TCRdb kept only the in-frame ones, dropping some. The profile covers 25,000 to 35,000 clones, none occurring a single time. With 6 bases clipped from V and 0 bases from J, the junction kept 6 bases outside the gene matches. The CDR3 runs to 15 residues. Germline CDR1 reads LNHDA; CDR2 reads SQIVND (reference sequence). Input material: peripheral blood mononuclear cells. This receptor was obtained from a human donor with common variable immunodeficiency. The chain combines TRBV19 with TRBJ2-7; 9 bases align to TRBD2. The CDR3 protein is CASSPSGGSSYEQYF. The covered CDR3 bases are TGTGCCAGTAGCCCAAGCGGGGGGAGCTCCTACGAG.